This TCR beta chain was captured in a study of early T cells in non-severe SARS-CoV-2 infection. In TCRdb, the 5' RACE reads were re-called with MiXCR into one record per CDR3 protein. The sample contains around 44,000 distinct CDR3 sequences, around 10% of which appear only once. This clonotype has a count of ten or more. The CDR3 totals 15 residues. CDR1 MNHNY and CDR2 SVGAGI come from the germline V gene (reference sequence). The V gene end was trimmed by 3 bases and the J gene end by 0 bases; junction bases not matched to a gene: 3. The clonotype comes from an adult who was a healthcare worker with PCR-confirmed SARS-CoV-2 infection or an uninfected control (not recorded which). The chain links TRBV6-6 to TRBJ2-3; 7 nucleotides align to TRBD2. The material sequenced was whole blood. CDR3 residues: CASSYREASTDTQYF. The CDR3 DNA is TGTGCCAGCAGTTATCGGGAGGCCAGCACAGATACGCAGTATTTT.